This passage covers 31 T cell receptor beta chains from one sample sequenced in a study of shared T cell receptors in the human thymus. Only in-frame clones appear in the TCRdb table, and some are missing; sequencing was by immunoSEQ multiplex PCR. The repertoire has about 540,000 clones, around 78% of them found once; the top ten carry about 0.013%. The sample was also reused in another study, on human thymus T cells.

The specimen sequenced was thymocytes. Every receptor here comes from a boy younger than two with a congenital heart defect.

The chain combines TRBV6-5 with TRBJ1-3, with 7 bases fitting TRBD1. Germline assignment: CDR1 MNHEY and CDR2 SVGAGI. This CDR3 comprises 14 residues. The V gene end was trimmed by 5 bases and the J gene end by 2 bases; junction bases not matched to a gene: 3. The CDR3 nucleotides read TGTGCCAGCAGTAGAACAGGGGCTGGAAACACCATATATTTT. As protein: CASSRTGAGNTIYF.

CDR3 loop: CASALGGRGADTQYF. The CDR3 region has the DNA TGTGCTAGTGCCCTCGGGGGGAGGGGTGCAGATACGCAGTATTTT. This sequence joins TRBV12-5 and TRBJ2-3, with TRBD2 identical over 7 bases. There are 15 residues in the CDR3. Germline CDR1 LGHNT, CDR2 FRNRAP. Losses at the gene ends were 7 bases for V and 4 bases for J; bases not matched to a gene: 11.

This clone was seen more than once but under ten times. The rearrangement uses TRBV10-3 and TRBJ2-2, with D hard to call. In germline, CDR1 is ENHRY, CDR2 SYGVKD. This CDR3 contains 16 residues. V lost 0 bases and J lost 1, with 9 bases in between. The CDR3 nucleotides read TGTGCCATCAGTGAGTCGACGGCGGAGAACACCGGGGAGCTGTTTTTT. Translating it yields CAISESTAENTGELFF.

The chain uses TRBV19 and TRBJ1-1, with D possibly TRBD1 on 6 matching bases. Trimming removed 3 bases from V and 8 bases from J, with 13 bases in between. CDR3 length: 13 residues. The germline CDR1 and CDR2 sequences are LNHDA and SQIVND (reference sequence). CDR3 nucleotide sequence: TGTGCCAGTAGTATCTTTTGGGGGCGAGAAGCTTTCTTT. Protein sequence: CASSIFWGREAFF.

The J gene is TRBJ2-3, the V gene TRBV29-1, with D possibly TRBD1 on 6 matching bases. Germline V gene sequence: CDR1 SQVTM, CDR2 ANQGSEA. The V end was cut by 1 base, the J end by 5 bases, with 13 bases between. The CDR3 length is 14 residues. The CDR3 is CSVEVAGVVDTQYF. In nucleotides, the CDR3 is TGCAGCGTTGAAGTTGCAGGGGTGGTAGATACGCAGTATTTT.

This chain joins TRBV18 and TRBJ1-1; 7 bases fit TRBD1. CDR3 length: 15 amino acids. Looked up from germline, CDR1 is KGHSH and CDR2 is LQKENI. V shed 4 bases and J 1 base; nucleotides not matched to a gene: 6. Here the CDR3 DNA reads TGTGCCAGCTCACAAAACAGGGGCGAGAACACTGAAGCTTTCTTT. Residues: CASSQNRGENTEAFF. The whole variable domain, remainder taken from reference TRBV18 and TRBJ1-1, is NAGVMQNPRHLVRRRGQEARLRCSPMKGHSHVYWYRQLPEEGLKFMVYLQKENIIDESGMPKERFSAEFPKEGPSILRIQQVVRGDSAAYFCASSQNRGENTEAFFGQGTRLTVV.

CDR3 in amino acids: CASSSNIEAFSYEQYF. The CDR3 region has the DNA TGTGCCAGCAGCTCTAATATAGAGGCGTTCTCCTACGAGCAGTACTTC. The J gene is TRBJ2-7, the V gene TRBV11-2; D unclear. Trimming pared 4 bases from V and 0 bases from J, leaving 16 bases between. The CDR3 loop spans 16 amino acids. Germline CDR1 is SGHAT and CDR2 is FQNNGV.

V and J are TRBV2 and TRBJ2-3; 11 bases agree with TRBD2. The V and J ends lost 6 bases and 5 bases, in that order; junction bases with no gene match: 1. Germline V gene lookup returns CDR1 SNHLY and CDR2 FYNNEI. CDR3 size: 13 residues. In DNA form, the CDR3 reads TGTGCCAGCAGAGGACTAGCGGGAGATACGCAGTATTTT. This translates into CASRGLAGDTQYF.

The chain combines TRBV19 with TRBJ2-2; D perhaps matches TRBD1 (6 bases). This CDR3 is built from 16 residues. The ends were cut back, 4 bases at V and 6 bases at J, with 18 bases in the middle. The germline V gene has CDR1 LNHDA and CDR2 SQIVND (reference sequence). The CDR3 nucleotides read TGTGCCAGTAGTAGACCGGGACACCCGAGCGCCGGGGAGCTGTTTTTT. Its translation: CASSRPGHPSAGELFF. The full variable domain, rest sourced from reference TRBV19 and TRBJ2-2, is DGGITQSPKYLFRKEGQNVTLSCEQNLNHDAMYWYRQDPGQGLRLIYYSQIVNDFQKGDIAEGYSVSREKKESFPLTVTSAQKNPTAFYLCASSRPGHPSAGELFFGEGSRLTVL.

The chain couples TRBV7-9 to TRBJ2-1; D may be TRBD1 (5 bases). Deletions cut 2 bases from V and 8 bases from J, with 22 bases between. The CDR3 sequence is 17 residues long. Germline V CDR1 and CDR2: SEHNR, FQNEAQ (reference sequence). CDR3 amino acids: CASSLLPRGEVRDEQFF. In nucleotides, the CDR3 is TGTGCCAGCAGCTTACTCCCAAGGGGTGAAGTACGTGATGAGCAGTTCTTC.

CDR3 DNA sequence: TGTGCCAGCAGAACGCAGGAAGTCGGAAACACCATATATTTT. It is translated as CASRTQEVGNTIYF. The chain recombines TRBV7-2 with TRBJ1-3; no reliable D call. The germline gives CDR1 SGHTA, CDR2 FQGNSA. The CDR3 contains 14 residues. Trimming cost V 6 bases and J 4 bases, with 13 bases left between them.

The gene calls are TRBV15 and TRBJ2-1, with D possibly being TRBD2 (6 bases). Germline V gives CDR1 LNHNV, CDR2 YYDKDF (reference sequence). Trimming left V 0 bases short and J 4 bases short, with 16 bases between. CDR3 length equals 17 residues. The CDR3 DNA is TGTGCCACCAGCAGAGATCTAAAGGGAGGTCCTTACAATGAGCAGTTCTTC. It specifies CATSRDLKGGPYNEQFF.

CDR3 DNA sequence: TGTGCCAGCAGCTTAAGTCGGGGGGACACCATATATTTT. Translation gives CASSLSRGDTIYF. The chain carries TRBV27 and TRBJ1-3; the D gene is possibly TRBD1 (5 bases). The CDR3 sequence is 13 residues long. Germline V gene lookup returns CDR1 MNHEY and CDR2 SMNVEV (reference sequence). V lost 6 bases and J lost 8, with 14 bases in between.

V is TRBV18 and J is TRBJ2-6; 12 bases map to TRBD1. CDR1 is KGHSH, CDR2 LQKENI, per germline. The CDR3 totals 18 residues. V shed 6 bases and J 0 bases; nucleotides not matched to a gene: 6. CDR3 DNA sequence: TGTGCCAGCTCCCGGGGACAGGGGGCCAACTCTGGGGCCAACGTCCTGACTTTC. It yields the protein CASSRGQGANSGANVLTF. Drawing the rest from reference TRBV18 and TRBJ2-6, the complete variable domain is NAGVMQNPRHLVRRRGQEARLRCSPMKGHSHVYWYRQLPEEGLKFMVYLQKENIIDESGMPKERFSAEFPKEGPSILRIQQVVRGDSAAYFCASSRGQGANSGANVLTFGAGSRLTVL.

This chain connects TRBV11-2 to TRBJ2-7; 10 bases map to TRBD1. The CDR3 loop spans 16 amino acids. Losses at the gene ends were 2 bases for V and 0 bases for J; bases not matched to a gene: 4. CDR1 and CDR2 (germline): SGHAT, FQNNGV. The CDR3 spells CASSLPGQGSSYEQYF. In nucleotides, the CDR3 is TGTGCCAGCAGCTTACCGGGACAGGGGAGCTCCTACGAGCAGTACTTC.

The CDR3 reads CASSLCARGNPYEQYF. CDR3 coding DNA: TGTGCCAGCAGTTTATGTGCCAGGGGAAATCCCTACGAGCAGTACTTC. The chain carries TRBV28 and TRBJ2-7; a possible D gene is TRBD1 (6 bases). This CDR3 comprises 16 residues. Trimming took 0 bases from V and 2 from J, leaving 14 bases between them. Germline V gene lookup returns CDR1 MDHEN and CDR2 SYDVKM.

V gene TRBV30 combines with J gene TRBJ2-3; TRBD2 matches at 10 bases. This CDR3 is 15 amino acids long. Germline V gene lookup returns CDR1 GTSNPN and CDR2 SVGIG (reference sequence). V lost 4 bases to trimming and J lost 1 base; unmatched junction nucleotides: 5. CDR3 DNA: TGTGCCTGGAACCTAGCGGGAGAACGCACAGATACGCAGTATTTT. This codes for CAWNLAGERTDTQYF. The full variable domain, with the rest looked up from reference TRBV30 and TRBJ2-3, is SQTIHQWPATLVQPVGSPLSLECTVEGTSNPNLYWYRQAAGRGLQLLFYSVGIGQISSEVPQNLSASRPQDRQFILSSKKLLLSDSGFYLCAWNLAGERTDTQYFGPGTRLTVL.

The CDR3 loop is CASSQDPGSPGANVLTF. In nucleotides, the CDR3 is TGCGCCAGCAGCCAAGATCCGGGGTCACCTGGGGCCAACGTCCTGACTTTC. This sequence joins TRBV4-1 and TRBJ2-6; maybe TRBD2 (5 bases). The germline gives CDR1 MGHRA, CDR2 YSYEKL. This CDR3 region has 17 residues. Trimming removed 0 bases from V and 2 bases from J, with 11 bases in between.

This clone occurred once. The rearrangement joins TRBV5-1 to TRBJ2-2, with TRBD2 matching 7 bases. The germline CDR1 and CDR2 sequences are SGHRS and YFSETQ. The length of the CDR3 is 14 residues. V shed 2 bases, J shed 7 bases, and the junction held 5 bases outside the gene matches. Here the CDR3 reads CASSFSGKVGELFF. The DNA for the CDR3 is TGCGCCAGCAGCTTCAGCGGGAAGGTCGGGGAGCTGTTTTTT.

The J gene is TRBJ1-1, the V gene TRBV21-1. TRBV21-1 counts as a pseudogene. The CDR3 consists of 10 residues. Written as DNA, the CDR3 is TGTGCCAGCAGCAAATGGACTACTTTCTTT. Protein product: CASSKWTTFF.

V usage is TRBV7-9 and J usage is TRBJ1-1; D gene unclear. This CDR3 has 15 amino acids. Germline lookup yields CDR1 SEHNR and CDR2 FQNEAQ (reference sequence). V lost 8 bases to trimming and J lost 0 bases, with 16 bases between them. The CDR3 sequence: CASSSPGRLNTEAFF. CDR3 nucleotide sequence: TGTGCCAGCTCCTCTCCCGGCAGGCTGAACACTGAAGCTTTCTTT.

This chain uses TRBV18 with TRBJ2-2, with TRBD1 identical over 8 bases. The V gene end was trimmed by 0 bases and the J gene end by 2 bases; junction bases not matched to a gene: 2. Germline CDR1 and CDR2: KGHSH and LQKENI. This CDR3 contains 16 residues. CDR3 sequence (DNA): TGTGCCAGCTCACCACCGACAGGGGCTAACACCGGGGAGCTGTTTTTT. It encodes CASSPPTGANTGELFF.

The chain recombines TRBV19 with TRBJ1-5; D gene unclear. CDR3 length: 17 amino acids. Germline V gives CDR1 LNHDA, CDR2 SQIVND (reference sequence). V was cut by 3 bases and J by 1 base, with 16 bases left in between. The CDR3 coding sequence is TGTGCCAGTAGTATGGGTGTTGCGGGTAGGAGCAATCAGCCCCAGCATTTT. This encodes CASSMGVAGRSNQPQHF.

This clone was picked up a small number of times. J is TRBJ1-1 and V is TRBV4-1; the match to TRBD1 covers 7 bases. V gave up 4 bases and J gave up 2 bases; unmatched junction bases: 4. This CDR3 spans 14 amino acids. Germline V lookup: CDR1 MGHRA, CDR2 YSYEKL. For the CDR3, the DNA is TGCGCCAGCAGCCCGGACAGGAAAAACACTGAAGCTTTCTTT. Its translation is CASSPDRKNTEAFF.

This chain links TRBV6-5 with TRBJ1-4; 8 positions match TRBD1. In germline, CDR1 is MNHEY, CDR2 SVGAGI. V shed 7 bases, J shed 5 bases, and the junction held 9 bases outside the gene matches. This CDR3 is built from 15 residues. CDR3 amino acids: CASNPTGAANEKLFF. The CDR3, as DNA: TGTGCCAGCAACCCGACAGGGGCAGCCAATGAAAAACTGTTTTTT.

The chain is built from TRBV4-3 and TRBJ1-1, with D possibly being TRBD1 (6 bases). Trimming left V 0 bases short and J 5 bases short, with 22 bases between. Germline CDR1 LGHNA, CDR2 YSLEER. The CDR3 totals 18 residues. CDR3 residues: CASSQDGGHPYGYTEAFF. The CDR3 coding sequence is TGCGCCAGCAGCCAAGATGGGGGACACCCTTATGGGTATACTGAAGCTTTCTTT.

This rearrangement joins TRBV2 to TRBJ2-5; D is undetermined. Germline V gene lookup returns CDR1 SNHLY and CDR2 FYNNEI. V was cut by 4 bases and J by 5 bases, with 8 bases left in between. The CDR3 runs to 12 residues. CDR3 residues: CASSVVVETQYF. CDR3 DNA sequence: TGTGCCAGCAGTGTCGTTGTGGAGACCCAGTACTTC.

V usage is TRBV5-1 and J usage is TRBJ2-5, with 10 bases fitting TRBD1. CDR1 and CDR2 from the germline V gene are SGHRS and YFSETQ. With V trimmed by 4 bases and J by 5 bases, 8 bases remained unmatched. The CDR3 spans 15 residues. In DNA, the CDR3 is TGCGCCAGCAGCCCCGACAGGGGGCGCCGCGAGACCCAGTACTTC. Encoded protein: CASSPDRGRRETQYF.

The J gene is TRBJ2-7, the V gene TRBV27; no clear D. V was pared by 2 bases and J by 1 base, with 12 bases between. This CDR3 comprises 15 residues. Looked up from germline, CDR1 is MNHEY and CDR2 is SMNVEV (reference sequence). Written as DNA, the CDR3 is TGTGCCAGCAGTTTAGAGGCCCCCGGGTCCTACGAGCAGTACTTC. Amino acids: CASSLEAPGSYEQYF.

V and J are TRBV5-4 and TRBJ2-5; TRBD2 matches 14 bases. The closer fit of TRBJ2-7 to the DNA end suggests the J call may be wrong. The CDR3 runs to 17 residues. Germline V gene sequence: CDR1 SGHNT, CDR2 YYREEE (reference sequence). The DNA of the CDR3 is TGTGCCAGCACCGTACCAGCCGGGACTAGCGGGAGCTACGAGCAGTACTTC. Encoded protein: CASTVPAGTSGSYEQYF.

The gene calls are TRBV4-2 and TRBJ2-1, with D unclear. The CDR3 contains 13 residues. V shed 0 bases and J shed 9 bases, with 9 bases lying between them. Germline values: CDR1 LGHNA, CDR2 YNFKEQ. The CDR3 protein is CASSQDLTGEQFF. In DNA, the CDR3 is TGTGCCAGCAGCCAAGATCTCACGGGTGAGCAGTTCTTC.